The 30 T cell receptor beta chains below come from one sample, sequenced in a study of T cells and Merkel cell carcinoma outcomes. Sequencing was performed with immunoSEQ multiplex PCR; in TCRdb, only in-frame clones are kept and a portion is missing. Of several thousand clones in the sample, about 69% are singletons; the top ten hold over 11%. The sequencing sample was made of tumor tissue from Merkel cell carcinoma. Every receptor here comes from a human donor with Merkel cell carcinoma. Some clones in this sample may be carry-over from other donors' samples.

In its sample, this clone was seen once. The chain is built from TRBV13 and TRBJ2-7; TRBD1 aligns across 8 bases. CDR1 PRHDT and CDR2 FYEKMQ come from the germline V gene (reference sequence). This CDR3 contains 15 residues. The trim removed 5 bases at V and 3 bases at J, leaving 9 bases unmatched. The CDR3 sequence is CASSPQGAHFYEQYF. The CDR3 nucleotides are TGTGCCAGCAGCCCCCAGGGGGCCCACTTCTACGAGCAGTACTTC.

In this sample, this clone is large. This rearrangement joins TRBV28 to TRBJ1-1; 9 bases are shared with TRBD1. Germline loops: CDR1 MDHEN, CDR2 SYDVKM. V lost 6 bases, J lost 5 bases, and 7 bases stayed unmatched. This CDR3 is built from 14 residues. This chain's CDR3 is CASRTGGRWTEAFF. The CDR3 nucleotides read TGTGCCAGCAGGACAGGGGGTAGATGGACTGAAGCTTTCTTT.

This clone was recorded only once. V gene TRBV25-1 combines with J gene TRBJ2-1, with unresolved D. The CDR3 consists of 14 residues. Trimming shortened V by 0 bases and J by 8 bases, and 11 bases separated the two germline ends. Germline lookup yields CDR1 MGHDK and CDR2 SYGVNS. CDR3 residues: CASSEYGNKDEQFF. CDR3 nucleotides: TGTGCCAGCAGTGAATACGGAAATAAAGATGAGCAGTTCTTC.

CDR3 sequence reads: CASSPGVLGNTEAFF. The CDR3 DNA sequence: TGTGCCAGCTCACCGGGGGTGCTTGGGAACACTGAAGCTTTCTTT. V is TRBV18 and J is TRBJ1-1; tentatively, D is TRBD1 (5 bases). The length of the CDR3 is 15 residues. The V end was cut by 3 bases, the J end by 1 base, with 12 bases between. Germline V gene data show CDR1 as KGHSH and CDR2 as LQKENI.

CDR3 in DNA: TGTGCCAGCAGTTCCTTACTAGCGGACCAAGAGACCCAGTACTTC. This sequence encodes CASSSLLADQETQYF. The chain couples TRBV6-5 to TRBJ2-5; 8 bases are a match to TRBD2. Germline V gene sequence: CDR1 MNHEY, CDR2 SVGAGI. The CDR3 extends over 15 amino acids. With 4 bases clipped from V and 0 bases from J, the junction kept 4 bases outside the gene matches.

This clone was counted once. The chain carries TRBV18 and TRBJ2-7; perhaps TRBD1 as D (6 bases). V was clipped by 0 bases and J by 0 bases, with 9 bases between them. This CDR3 is built from 15 residues. CDR1 is KGHSH and CDR2 is LQKENI in the germline V gene. CDR3 in DNA: TGTGCCAGCTCACCACCGGACAGCAACTCCTACGAGCAGTACTTC. This sequence encodes CASSPPDSNSYEQYF.

This chain uses TRBV5-1 with TRBJ2-2, with D possibly TRBD1 on 6 matching bases. CDR1 and CDR2 from the germline V gene are SGHRS and YFSETQ. V gave up 3 bases and J gave up 1 base, with 7 bases separating them. The CDR3 loop spans 14 amino acids. In DNA, the CDR3 is TGCGCCAGCAGCTGGGGACAGAACACCGGGGAGCTGTTTTTT. It encodes CASSWGQNTGELFF.

The chain carries TRBV6-6 and TRBJ2-6; 8 bases agree with TRBD2. The CDR3 loop spans 16 amino acids. Germline values: CDR1 MNHNY, CDR2 SVGAGI (reference sequence). V was clipped by 4 bases and J by 0 bases; unmatched bases: 2. The CDR3: CASSFGGGSGANVLTF. The CDR3 bases are TGTGCCAGCAGTTTCGGGGGGGGCTCTGGGGCCAACGTCCTGACTTTC.

This chain connects TRBV4-3 to TRBJ2-3; no clear D. Trimming took off 4 bases at V and 2 bases at J, with 13 bases between the two ends. Germline CDR1 is LGHNA and CDR2 is YSLEER. This CDR3 is built from 15 residues. The CDR3 loop reads CASSPRLIFTDTQYF. CDR3 nucleotide sequence: TGCGCCAGCAGCCCCCGGCTAATTTTCACAGATACGCAGTATTTT.

The rearrangement joins TRBV27 to TRBJ1-5, with 9 bases lining up with TRBD1. V shed 5 bases and J 4 bases; nucleotides not matched to a gene: 6. Germline V lookup: CDR1 MNHEY, CDR2 SMNVEV (reference sequence). The CDR3 is 15 residues long. CDR3 protein: CASSPGTGRNQPQHF. The DNA of the CDR3 is TGTGCCAGCAGTCCCGGGACAGGGCGAAATCAGCCCCAGCATTTT.

In its sample, this clone was seen once. DNA for the CDR3: TGTGCCATCAGTGCTGGATTAGACTCTCTTAGAGGCGAGCAGTACTTC. Its translation: CAISAGLDSLRGEQYF. The J gene is TRBJ2-7, the V gene TRBV10-3; D remains ambiguous. This CDR3 contains 16 residues. V was trimmed by 4 bases and J by 6 bases, leaving 22 bases between them. CDR1 is ENHRY and CDR2 is SYGVKD in the germline V gene.

The genes are TRBV19 and TRBJ1-1; the match to TRBD1 covers 7 bases. The CDR3 has 13 amino acids. In germline, CDR1 is LNHDA, CDR2 SQIVND (reference sequence). V lost 7 bases, J lost 10 bases, and 12 bases stayed unmatched. CDR3 protein: CASTLDRASVAFF. The CDR3 DNA reads as TGTGCCAGTACCCTAGACAGGGCTTCGGTAGCTTTCTTT.

This rearrangement joins TRBV7-9 to TRBJ1-1, with TRBD1 matching over 9 bases. The CDR3 is 14 amino acids. The V and J ends lost 2 bases and 11 bases, in that order; junction bases with no gene match: 9. Germline assignment: CDR1 SEHNR and CDR2 FQNEAQ (reference sequence). The CDR3 is CASSLTPGTGFAFF. Written as DNA, the CDR3 is TGTGCCAGCAGCTTAACCCCCGGGACAGGGTTCGCTTTCTTT.

With regard to this clone: A far larger clone is a single base away, which makes a read error likely. Other DNA sequences in this specimen translate into the identical CDR3. The chain combines TRBV11-2 with TRBJ2-3; 10 bases line up with TRBD2. Germline V CDR1 and CDR2: SGHAT, FQNNGV. The CDR3 runs 16 residues. The junction had 10 bases not matched to a gene; V was cut back by 7 bases and J by 3 bases. DNA of the CDR3: TGTGCCAGCATACTAGCGGGATTCCCCCTAACAGATACGCAGTATTTT. Amino acid sequence: CASILAGFPLTDTQYF. The whole variable domain, remainder taken from reference TRBV11-2 and TRBJ2-3, is EAGVAQSPRYKIIEKRQSVAFWCNPISGHATLYWYQQILGQGPKLLIQFQNNGVVDDSQLPKDRFSAERLKGVDSTLKIQPAKLEDSAVYLCASILAGFPLTDTQYFGPGTRLTVL.

V and J are TRBV29-1 and TRBJ2-5; perhaps TRBD1 as D (6 bases). V gave up 6 bases and J gave up 1 base, with 9 bases separating them. Germline V gene data show CDR1 as SQVTM and CDR2 as ANQGSEA. The CDR3 is 12 residues long. CDR3 bases: TGCAGCGTCGGACAGCGCCAAGAGACCCAGTACTTC. Its protein is CSVGQRQETQYF. Filled out from reference TRBV29-1 and TRBJ2-5, the complete variable domain reads SAVISQKPSRDICQRGTSLTIQCQVDSQVTMMFWYRQQPGQSLTLIATANQGSEATYESGFVIDKFPISRPNLTFSTLTVSNMSPEDSSIYLCSVGQRQETQYFGPGTRLLVL.

The CDR3 protein is CASSYQGAWGGYTF. CDR3 bases: TGTGCCAGCAGTTACCAAGGGGCGTGGGGAGGCTACACCTTC. The chain recombines TRBV6-6 with TRBJ1-2; tentatively, D is TRBD1 (5 bases). The germline V gene has CDR1 MNHNY and CDR2 SVGAGI (reference sequence). CDR3 size: 14 residues. V was trimmed by 2 bases and J by 8 bases, leaving 15 bases between them.

The chain links TRBV28 to TRBJ2-7, with D perhaps TRBD2 (6 bases). CDR1 is MDHEN and CDR2 is SYDVKM in the germline V gene. Trimming shortened V by 3 bases and J by 2 bases, and 11 bases separated the two germline ends. There are 14 residues in the CDR3. This CDR3 is CASSFPAGTYEQYF. Written as DNA, the CDR3 is TGTGCCAGCAGTTTCCCCGCGGGAACCTACGAGCAGTACTTC.

A word on this clone: Other DNA sequences in this sample translate to the same CDR3. The CDR3 DNA is TGCAGCGTCGAGGGGGTTGAGCAGTTCTTC. The encoded protein is CSVEGVEQFF. J is TRBJ2-1 and V is TRBV29-1; possible D gene TRBD1, 6 bases. The ends were cut back, 6 bases at V and 9 bases at J, with 9 bases in the middle. This CDR3 is 10 amino acids long. Germline V gene lookup returns CDR1 SQVTM and CDR2 ANQGSEA.

This clone was recorded a few times. The J gene is TRBJ1-5, the V gene TRBV30, with 7 bases aligning to TRBD1. Per germline, CDR1 GTSNPN and CDR2 SVGIG (reference sequence). The CDR3 has 16 residues. With V trimmed by 0 bases and J by 3 bases, 8 bases remained unmatched. This chain's CDR3 is CAWSVGGGSNNQPQHF. The CDR3 DNA is TGTGCCTGGAGTGTCGGAGGGGGCTCTAACAATCAGCCCCAGCATTTT.

Only a few counts were recorded for this clone. The chain employs TRBV14 and TRBJ2-1; TRBD2 aligns across 7 bases. The CDR3 totals 15 residues. V lost 1 base, J lost 10 bases, and 10 bases stayed unmatched. Germline V gives CDR1 SGHDN, CDR2 FVKESK. CDR3 in amino acids: CASSQGRAGSWEQFF. The CDR3 DNA follows: TGTGCCAGCAGCCAAGGGAGAGCGGGAAGCTGGGAGCAGTTCTTC.

The chain employs TRBV28 and TRBJ1-2; D not resolved. The CDR3 extends over 12 amino acids. Germline assignment: CDR1 MDHEN and CDR2 SYDVKM. Trimming stripped 2 bases from V and 3 bases from J, with 4 bases between. The CDR3 region has the DNA TGTGCCAGCAGTTTAGTGGACTATGGCTACACCTTC. Translation: CASSLVDYGYTF.

V usage is TRBV28 and J usage is TRBJ2-7; 8 positions agree with TRBD2. The germline CDR1 and CDR2 sequences are MDHEN and SYDVKM. The length of the CDR3 is 13 residues. V was clipped by 6 bases and J by 5 bases; unmatched bases: 6. For the CDR3, the DNA is TGTGCCAGCAGACAGCGGGGGTTAGACGAGCAGTACTTC. Protein: CASRQRGLDEQYF.

This rearrangement joins TRBV28 to TRBJ1-1; D is unclear. Deletions cut 1 base from V and 4 bases from J, with 10 bases between. The germline gives CDR1 MDHEN, CDR2 SYDVKM. The CDR3 runs 14 residues. The CDR3: CASSLYPSGTEAFF. The CDR3 nucleotides are TGTGCCAGCAGTTTATATCCCTCGGGCACTGAAGCTTTCTTT. The full variable domain, rest sourced from reference TRBV28 and TRBJ1-1, is DVKVTQSSRYLVKRTGEKVFLECVQDMDHENMFWYRQDPGLGLRLIYFSYDVKMKEKGDIPEGYSVSREKKERFSLILESASTNQTSMYLCASSLYPSGTEAFFGQGTRLTVV.

This rearrangement joins TRBV18 to TRBJ1-5; weak D call: TRBD1 (6 bases). V was clipped by 2 bases and J by 5 bases, with 13 bases between them. The CDR3 consists of 15 residues. From germline, CDR1 is KGHSH and CDR2 LQKENI. The CDR3 sequence: CASSPTGGEYQPQHF. The CDR3 DNA sequence: TGTGCCAGCTCACCAACCGGGGGCGAATATCAGCCCCAGCATTTT.

The chain uses TRBV30 and TRBJ2-1; no clear D gene. Germline CDR1 reads GTSNPN; CDR2 reads SVGIG (reference sequence). The CDR3 totals 12 residues. Trimming took 4 bases from V and 5 from J, leaving 9 bases between them. The CDR3 here is CAWKLAHNEQFF. CDR3 coding DNA: TGTGCCTGGAAGTTGGCTCACAATGAGCAGTTCTTC. Full variable domain (remainder filled in from reference TRBV30 and TRBJ2-1): SQTIHQWPATLVQPVGSPLSLECTVEGTSNPNLYWYRQAAGRGLQLLFYSVGIGQISSEVPQNLSASRPQDRQFILSSKKLLLSDSGFYLCAWKLAHNEQFFGPGTRLTVL.

This clone qualifies as large. The chain combines TRBV12-5 with TRBJ2-1; D is uncertain. V was trimmed by 3 bases and J by 9 bases, leaving 6 bases between them. The CDR3 runs to 11 residues. Germline assignment: CDR1 LGHNT and CDR2 FRNRAP. Here the CDR3 DNA reads TGTGCTAGTGGTTTCTCGGGTGAGCAGTTCTTC. As protein: CASGFSGEQFF.

The chain uses TRBV25-1 and TRBJ1-1; D is unresolved. There are 13 residues in the CDR3. Germline CDR1 is MGHDK and CDR2 is SYGVNS. V lost 2 bases and J lost 1, with 5 bases in between. The CDR3 reads CASSEGRNTEAFF. CDR3 bases: TGTGCCAGCAGTGAAGGACGGAACACTGAAGCTTTCTTT.

The J gene is TRBJ1-1, the V gene TRBV5-1; tentatively, D is TRBD1 (6 bases). Trimming took off 0 bases at V and 1 base at J, with 7 bases between the two ends. The CDR3 spans 14 residues. The germline gives CDR1 SGHRS, CDR2 YFSETQ. The CDR3: CASSLEGQNTEAFF. In nucleotides, the CDR3 is TGCGCCAGCAGCTTGGAGGGACAGAACACTGAAGCTTTCTTT.

The rearrangement uses TRBV7-8 and TRBJ2-3; the match to TRBD2 covers 14 bases. J lost 3 bases, V lost 5 bases, and 4 bases had no gene match. The CDR3 consists of 16 residues. Germline V gene lookup returns CDR1 SGHVS and CDR2 FQNEAQ. The CDR3 nucleotides read TGTGCCAGCAGCACGACTAGCGGGAGGGGAACAGATACGCAGTATTTT. Protein sequence: CASSTTSGRGTDTQYF.

For this clone: Within the sample, other DNA sequences also encode this same CDR3. The gene calls are TRBV15 and TRBJ2-1; no clear D gene. This CDR3 is 14 amino acids long. V was trimmed by 1 base and J by 6 bases, leaving 10 bases between them. In germline, CDR1 is LNHNV, CDR2 YYDKDF (reference sequence). The CDR3 sequence: CATSRVVAANEQFF. CDR3 bases: TGTGCCACCAGCAGAGTTGTGGCGGCCAATGAGCAGTTCTTC.